The text below deals with one T cell receptor (beta chain). As yet, its antigen is unknown. The RNA, about 0.5 to 1 ug, was put through reverse transcription using random hexamers. TCRdb recomputed calls from the immunoSEQ multiplex PCR reads with MiXCR, one row per CDR3 protein. This table holds tens of thousands of distinct CDR3 sequences, about 96% found once. In blood CD8+ and CD4+ T cells, TCR beta underwent sequencing. This sample is drawn from a study of CD8 T cells in Susac syndrome. Overall study: At blood draw, Susac syndrome patients were therapy-naive, on corticosteroids, or on intravenous immunoglobulin alone. Broader study findings: Among people with Susac, CD8+ clonal expansion was greatest in TEMRA cells and active patients.

Specimen: CD8+ T cells from PBMCs. The clonotype was recovered from a human donor with Susac syndrome.

The CDR3 region is CASSLEVRDEQYF. The CDR3 DNA sequence: TGTGCCAGCAGCTTGGAGGTTAGGGACGAGCAGTACTTC. This chain connects TRBV7-2 to TRBJ2-7; D is perhaps TRBD2 (5 bases). Germline V CDR1 and CDR2: SGHTA, FQGNSA. This CDR3 comprises 13 residues. The V end was cut by 3 bases, the J end by 5 bases, with 11 bases between.